This TCR beta chain was captured in a study of blood T cell repertoires in COVID-19 (dated by TCRdb to about 2020). For context, the study as a whole: Samples from collaborators originated in the United States, Italy and Spain and spanned both the acute and convalescent phases of COVID-19. The material from the prospective study consisted of cDNA or gDNA derived from T cells, B-cell-depleted T cells, or PBMCs. The dataset comprised deeply sampled blood TCRbeta repertoires from subjects exposed to, actively infected with, or recovered from COVID-19. The repertoires were released in a freely available public database intended as a resource for research on the immune response to SARS-CoV-2. The samples were drawn from the first 160 participants of the ongoing ImmuneRACE study and from 950 to 1,500 subjects provided by 6 global collaborators. Nearly every sample came with metadata listing a de-identified subject ID, COVID-19 status, age in years and sex. HLA class I and class II types, where available, came from metadata supplied by the sample provider rather than from assay-based typing.

Results and caveats for the whole study, not just this receptor: Clinical and demographic metadata were provided uncurated, with the amount varying by source and participant.

The collaborating institutions used their own protocols to collect whole blood in K2EDTA tubes. For TCRbeta analysis, collaborator samples were shipped as frozen whole blood, as isolated PBMCs, or as DNA extracted from either sample type. Relative to germline, V is missing 5 bases and J is missing 7 bases, with 5 bases of the junction outside any gene match. From the cysteine through the phenylalanine, the CDR3 covers 13 amino acids. Only the CDR3 portion is preserved as DNA: 39 bases, with reading frame beginning at the first base. For CDR1 and CDR2, the germline V gene (reference sequence) lists LNHDA and SQIVND. TCRbeta CDR3 regions were amplified from genomic DNA using the immunoSEQ Assay, a bias-controlled multiplex PCR. The original methods were these. Within the assay, amplification of reference gene primers was used to estimate how many nucleated cells each sample contained. Sequence reads were collapsed and filtered to measure the absolute abundance of every unique TCRbeta CDR3 rearrangement. For each sample, productive Simpson clonality was calculated as the square root of Simpson's diversity index across productive rearrangements. TCRdb's version of the immuneACCESS table is confined to in-frame rearrangements and falls short of the full clone set. An unresolved V gene accounts for under half of the shortfall where checked; the remainder is of unknown origin. The DNA gave D and trimming, while V, J and clone size come from that table. The sample yields fewer than 400,000 clones; around 90% were counted once. The top ten clones comprise 3% of the sample.

In regard to this clone: It has no known antigen specificity. No quality values exist for individual bases; no much larger clone is one base distant.

The chain is encoded by TRBV19 joined to TRBJ2-1, and TRBD2 matches 7 of the central bases. Sequencing was performed on peripheral blood. The source is a human donor in a cohort sampled during active COVID-19. The base sequence is TGTGCCAGTAGTGGAAGGACTAGAAATGAGCAGTTCTTC. Its amino acids are CASSGRTRNEQFF. The CDR3, completed at both ends by the reference TRBV19 and TRBJ2-1 genes, gives the full variable domain DGGITQSPKYLFRKEGQNVTLSCEQNLNHDAMYWYRQDPGQGLRLIYYSQIVNDFQKGDIAEGYSVSREKKESFPLTVTSAQKNPTAFYLCASSGRTRNEQFFGPGTRLTVL.